A selection of T cell receptor beta chains follows, all from one sample in a study of blood T cell repertoires in COVID-19. Here immunoSEQ multiplex PCR was the method, and the copy in TCRdb shows in-frame clones only, minus some. This table holds fewer than 110,000 clones, roughly 84% found once. The sequenced sample was peripheral blood. The source of these receptors is a human donor in a cohort sampled during active COVID-19. CDR3s include the opening cysteine and the closing phenylalanine or tryptophan. A D gene is named only where the DNA matches it firmly. Size values are once, few and many counts, or a class for expanded clones, and some rows have none.

len	d_gene	v_gene	j_gene	abundance	CDR3aa	CDR3nt
15	-	TRBV9	TRBJ2-7	-	CASSPHERLSYEQYF	TGTGCCAGCAGCCCCCATGAGCGCCTCTCCTACGAGCAGTACTTC
18	TRBD2	TRBV7-2	TRBJ2-6	once	CASSFRGLASSGANVLTF	TGTGCCAGCAGCTTCCGGGGACTAGCGTCCTCTGGGGCCAACGTCCTGACTTTC
14	-	TRBV10-3	TRBJ1-1	-	CAISGGVMNTEAFF	TGTGCCATCAGTGGGGGGGTTATGAACACTGAAGCTTTCTTT
13	-	TRBV18	TRBJ1-6	-	CASSRADNSPLHF	TGTGCCAGCTCACGGGCAGATAATTCACCCCTCCACTTT
15	TRBD2	TRBV7-9	TRBJ2-1	few	CASSYGTREGNEQFF	TGTGCCAGCAGCTACGGGACTAGAGAAGGCAATGAGCAGTTCTTC
18	-	TRBV5-1	TRBJ1-2	-	CASSLGTMLASNGYGYTF	TGCGCCAGCAGCTTGGGAACCATGCTGGCCTCGAATGGCTATGGCTACACCTTC
15	TRBD2	TRBV19	TRBJ2-1	-	CASSTRGGGNNEQFF	TGTGCCAGTAGTACCCGCGGGGGGGGGAACAATGAGCAGTTCTTC
21	TRBD2	TRBV2	TRBJ2-1	-	CASSDPVDGSGGAFFYNEQFF	TGTGCCAGCAGTGACCCGGTGGACGGTAGCGGGGGGGCCTTTTTTTACAATGAGCAGTTCTTC
17	TRBD1	TRBV7-2	TRBJ2-2	-	CASSWGRQGSNTGELFF	TGTGCCAGCAGCTGGGGTAGACAGGGATCGAACACCGGGGAGCTGTTTTTT
14	TRBD1	TRBV7-8	TRBJ1-2	-	CASSLGQQNYGYTF	TGTGCCAGCAGCTTGGGACAGCAAAACTATGGCTACACCTTC
12	-	TRBV12-3/TRBV12-4	TRBJ1-1	-	CASSLRGTEAFF	TGTGCCAGCAGTCTCCGGGGGACTGAAGCTTTCTTT
14	TRBD1	TRBV7-9	TRBJ1-4	-	CASSLTGVMEKLFF	TGTGCCAGCAGCCTGACAGGGGTGATGGAAAAACTGTTTTTT
17	TRBD2	TRBV29-1	TRBJ2-1	-	CSGIDRAGGRSYNEQFF	TGCAGCGGGATTGATAGGGCGGGGGGGCGGTCCTACAATGAGCAGTTCTTC
14	-	TRBV30	TRBJ1-2	-	CAWRIVGRYYGYTF	TGTGCCTGGAGGATTGTGGGCAGGTACTATGGCTACACCTTC
13	-	TRBV6-2/TRBV6-3	TRBJ2-7	-	CASSHPRGGEQYF	TGTGCCAGCAGTCATCCCAGGGGCGGCGAGCAGTACTTC
16	TRBD2	TRBV5-5	TRBJ2-5	-	CASAPDSGAGWETQYF	TGTGCCAGTGCCCCCGATAGCGGGGCGGGGTGGGAGACCCAGTACTTC
14	TRBD1	TRBV19	TRBJ1-3	once	CASSLQGPGNTIYF	TGTGCCAGTAGTTTACAGGGGCCTGGAAACACCATATATTTT
13	-	TRBV5-1	TRBJ1-3	once	CASSEGSGNTIYF	TGCGCCAGCAGCGAGGGATCTGGAAACACCATATATTTT
15	-	TRBV9	TRBJ2-6	-	CASSVVRSGANVLTF	TGTGCCAGCAGCGTAGTGAGGTCCGGGGCCAACGTCCTGACTTTC
15	TRBD2	TRBV11-3	TRBJ2-7	-	CASSCVAGRELEQYF	TGTGCCAGCAGCTGCGTAGCGGGGAGGGAACTCGAGCAGTACTTC
14	TRBD1	TRBV28	TRBJ1-5	-	CASRADRFNQPQHF	TGTGCCAGCAGGGCGGACAGGTTCAATCAGCCCCAGCATTTT
15	TRBD1	TRBV25-1	TRBJ2-2	-	CASRIGTGKTGELFF	TGTGCCAGCAGAATCGGGACAGGGAAGACCGGGGAGCTGTTTTTT
13	-	TRBV19	TRBJ1-3	-	CASSTGNGNTIYF	TGTGCCAGTAGTACAGGGAACGGAAACACCATATATTTT
14	TRBD1	TRBV11-2	TRBJ1-1	few	CASSFRTGGTEAFF	TGTGCCAGCAGCTTCCGAACAGGGGGCACTGAAGCTTTCTTT
16	-	TRBV5-1	TRBJ1-3	-	CASSSYGTGSGNTIYF	TGCGCCAGCAGCTCCTACGGGACTGGCTCTGGAAACACCATATATTTT
15	TRBD2	TRBV2	TRBJ2-7	-	CASSPGLAGAYEQYF	TGTGCCAGCAGCCCCGGGCTAGCGGGGGCCTACGAGCAGTACTTC
14	TRBD1	TRBV14	TRBJ1-1	-	CASSQTQGGGEAFF	TGTGCCAGCAGCCAGACACAGGGGGGAGGTGAAGCTTTCTTT
16	TRBD1	TRBV18	TRBJ2-1	-	CASSPPMTGGHNEQFF	TGTGCCAGCTCACCACCGATGACAGGGGGTCACAATGAGCAGTTCTTC
12	-	TRBV7-2	TRBJ2-3	-	CASSSPLDTQYF	TGTGCCAGCAGCTCCCCCCTGGATACGCAGTATTTT
14	-	TRBV5-1	TRBJ1-1	-	CASSLIPRNTEAFF	TGCGCCAGCAGCTTGATTCCCCGGAACACTGAAGCTTTCTTT
12	-	TRBV5-6	TRBJ2-7	-	CASSPGFREQYF	TGTGCCAGCAGCCCAGGGTTTAGAGAGCAGTACTTC
14	-	TRBV5-1	TRBJ1-1	-	CASSLEAANTEAFF	TGCGCCAGCAGCTTGGAGGCGGCGAACACTGAAGCTTTCTTT
17	-	TRBV7-2	TRBJ1-3	-	CASSLAFGTSSGNTIYF	TGTGCCAGCAGCTTAGCCTTCGGGACATCCTCTGGAAACACCATATATTTT
19	TRBD1	TRBV7-9	TRBJ2-7	-	CASSLYPGNTGQGSYEQYF	TGTGCCAGCAGCTTATACCCAGGGAACACGGGACAGGGCTCCTACGAGCAGTACTTC
11	-	TRBV29-1	TRBJ1-2	once	CSVEAMYGYTF	TGCAGCGTTGAGGCCATGTATGGCTACACCTTC
12	TRBD1	TRBV28	TRBJ1-4	-	CASTGGKEKLFF	TGTGCCAGCACAGGGGGGAAGGAAAAACTGTTTTTT
15	-	TRBV7-2	TRBJ1-5	-	CASSTSPGMGQPQHF	TGTGCCAGCAGCACTAGCCCGGGGATGGGTCAGCCCCAGCATTTT
15	TRBD1	TRBV19	TRBJ1-5	-	CATHGTGGHNQPQHF	TGTGCCACCCACGGGACAGGGGGCCACAATCAGCCCCAGCATTTT
13	-	TRBV19	TRBJ1-5	-	CASTERSNQPQHF	TGTGCCAGTACAGAGAGGAGCAATCAGCCCCAGCATTTT